This passage covers 9 T cell receptor beta chains from one sample sequenced in a study of identical twins. TCRdb re-derived calls from the 5' RACE reads in MiXCR, one entry per CDR3 protein. Seen here are about 720,000 distinct CDR3 sequences, 8.5% to 9.5% observed once, and the top ten hold 0.85% to 1%. The same data also contributed to another study, on yellow fever vaccine responses in identical twins.

Specimen: PBMCs. The receptors derive from a woman younger than 35 in good health.

This clonotype was picked up many times. This chain links TRBV6-5 with TRBJ2-2, with a possible D match to TRBD1 (7 bases). Trimming removed 0 bases from V and 4 bases from J, with 15 bases in between. Germline CDR1 reads MNHEY; CDR2 reads SVGAGI. The length of the CDR3 is 17 residues. The CDR3 bases are TGTGCCAGCAGTTACTCGGGCACAGGGGAGGTCACCGGGGAGCTGTTTTTT. This encodes CASSYSGTGEVTGELFF.

This clonotype occurred many times. CDR3 bases: TGTGCCAGCAGCCCAAGGGCCGGGGAGCTGTTTTTT. Protein: CASSPRAGELFF. The chain links TRBV6-5 to TRBJ2-2, with D unclear. The V gene lost 6 bases and the J gene lost 6 bases, with 8 bases spanning the gap. Looked up from germline, CDR1 is MNHEY and CDR2 is SVGAGI. The CDR3 is 12 amino acids.

This clonotype was detected a few times. V is TRBV20-1 and J is TRBJ2-7; no reliable D call. The CDR3 consists of 13 residues. CDR1 is DFQATT, CDR2 SNEGSKA, per germline (reference sequence). Trimming pared 2 bases from V and 2 bases from J, leaving 10 bases between. CDR3 DNA: TGCAGTGCTAGAAAGGCAGGTACCTACGAGCAGTACTTC. This sequence encodes CSARKAGTYEQYF.

This clonotype was seen a few times. This rearrangement joins TRBV20-1 to TRBJ1-6; perhaps TRBD1 as D (5 bases). There are 15 residues in the CDR3. V lost 6 bases to trimming and J lost 1 base, with 13 bases between them. Germline loops: CDR1 DFQATT, CDR2 SNEGSKA (reference sequence). The CDR3 reads CSALRRGSYNSPLHF. Here the CDR3 DNA reads TGCAGTGCCCTGCGGAGGGGTTCCTATAATTCACCCCTCCACTTT.

In its sample, this clonotype was seen many times. The chain links TRBV7-9 to TRBJ2-1; D is tentatively TRBD1 or TRBD2 (5 bases each). V lost 3 bases and J lost 6, with 15 bases in between. The CDR3 contains 15 residues. Per the germline V gene, CDR1 is SEHNR and CDR2 is FQNEAQ (reference sequence). DNA of the CDR3: TGTGCCAGCAGCTTTAGGGGCGTGGGGGTCAATGAGCAGTTCTTC. It codes for CASSFRGVGVNEQFF.

The rearrangement links TRBV27 to TRBJ2-7; TRBD1 matches 9 bases. Trimming took 5 bases from V and 3 from J; bases not matched to a gene: 5. The germline gives CDR1 MNHEY, CDR2 SMNVEV (reference sequence). The CDR3 sequence is 14 residues long. CDR3 loop: CASSLQGAGYEQYF. As DNA, the CDR3 is TGTGCCAGCAGTCTACAGGGGGCAGGCTACGAGCAGTACTTC.

The V gene is TRBV12-3 or TRBV12-4, the J gene TRBJ2-7; 7 bases are shared with TRBD1. The V and J ends lost 6 bases and 4 bases, in that order; junction bases with no gene match: 9. This CDR3 comprises 14 residues. CDR3 region: CASSKTLGQYEQYF. The CDR3 DNA reads TGTGCCAGCAGCAAAACCCTGGGACAGTACGAGCAGTACTTC.

The table lists this clonotype with many counts. V usage is TRBV29-1 and J usage is TRBJ2-2; D call uncertain. Trimming took 4 bases from V and 0 from J, leaving 6 bases between them. The CDR3 has 13 residues. Germline loops: CDR1 SQVTM, CDR2 ANQGSEA. The CDR3 reads CSVGHSNTGELFF. CDR3 DNA sequence: TGCAGCGTTGGCCACTCGAACACCGGGGAGCTGTTTTTT.

The gene calls are TRBV5-6 and TRBJ2-1, with 11 bases lining up with TRBD2. This CDR3 has 16 amino acids. Per the germline V gene, CDR1 is SGHDT and CDR2 is YYEEEE. V dropped 2 bases and J dropped 9; count of bases not matched to a gene: 10. CDR3 coding DNA: TGTGCCAGCAGCTTTACTGGGACTAGCGGTTTTAGTGAGCAGTTCTTC. It codes for CASSFTGTSGFSEQFF. The full variable domain, completed using reference TRBV5-6 and TRBJ2-1, is DAGVTQSPTHLIKTRGQQVTLRCSPKSGHDTVSWYQQALGQGPQFIFQYYEEEERQRGNFPDRFSGHQFPNYSSELNVNALLLGDSALYLCASSFTGTSGFSEQFFGPGTRLTVL.